The 13 T cell receptor beta chains below all came from one sample that was sequenced in a study of T cells after yellow fever vaccination (dated by TCRdb to the late 2010s). Explained via the paper, the treatment or condition label denotes: live attenuated yellow fever vaccine strain. Receptors were amplified or captured by 5' RACE. Sequencing was performed on an Illumina NovaSeq 6000. The public reads were quality trimmed at Q25 with fastp and then assembled into clones with MiXCR by TCRdb, keeping productive beta chains. Merged by CDR3 protein, the rows form single entries marked with the most common genes and DNA. Here the sample has roughly 350,000 distinct CDR3 sequences; roughly 4.3% occur a single time. The ten largest make up about 26% of the sample. The sequences come from PBMCs, collected 5 days after the yellow fever booster vaccination. Receptors were obtained from a man between 18 and 35 years old who received the YFV17D yellow fever vaccine.

V is TRBV24-1 and J is TRBJ1-5; D ambiguous. Trimming took off 3 bases at V and 7 bases at J, with 12 bases between the two ends. The CDR3 runs to 14 residues. In germline, CDR1 is KGHDR, CDR2 SFDVKD. CDR3 sequence: CATSDRGIGQPQHF. The CDR3 DNA follows: TGTGCCACCAGTGATCGGGGAATTGGACAGCCCCAGCATTTT.

The chain recombines TRBV20-1 with TRBJ2-3; D might be TRBD2 (7 bases). The V gene's germline CDR1 is DFQATT and CDR2 SNEGSKA (reference sequence). This CDR3 has 14 amino acids. The V end was cut by 6 bases, the J end by 3 bases, with 16 bases between. This chain's CDR3 is CSATWGGRTDTQYF. The CDR3 bases are TGCAGTGCCACCTGGGGGGGGCGTACAGATACGCAGTATTTT.

V usage is TRBV7-8 and J usage is TRBJ1-4, with unresolved D. The germline V gene has CDR1 SGHVS and CDR2 FQNEAQ. The length of the CDR3 is 13 residues. V was clipped by 6 bases and J by 6 bases, with 11 bases between them. In nucleotides, the CDR3 is TGTGCCAGCAGGCTCCGGGAGCATGAAAAACTGTTTTTT. This codes for CASRLREHEKLFF.

The chain uses TRBV29-1 and TRBJ1-2, with D tentatively TRBD1 (6 bases). The V gene lost 6 bases and the J gene lost 4 bases, with 15 bases spanning the gap. The CDR3 length is 13 residues. CDR1 and CDR2 from the germline V gene are SQVTM and ANQGSEA. The CDR3 region is CSVPVGASYGYTF. The CDR3 DNA is TGCAGCGTACCGGTGGGGGCCAGCTATGGCTACACCTTC.

The genes are TRBV2 and TRBJ1-1; TRBD1 aligns across 8 bases. From germline, CDR1 is SNHLY and CDR2 FYNNEI. The V segment lost 5 bases and the J segment 5 bases; nucleotides outside the gene matches: 7. The CDR3 is made up of 14 amino acids. The CDR3, as DNA: TGTGCCAGCAGTTATCAGGGGGCGGATACTGAAGCTTTCTTT. This encodes CASSYQGADTEAFF.

The V call is TRBV18, the J call TRBJ2-2, with TRBD2 identical over 11 bases. The CDR3 is 15 amino acids. Germline lookup yields CDR1 KGHSH and CDR2 LQKENI. The ends lost 6 bases at V and 6 bases at J; junction bases unmatched: 6. This CDR3 reads CASSSGLAVAGELFF. DNA of the CDR3: TGTGCCAGCTCGTCGGGACTAGCGGTCGCCGGGGAGCTGTTTTTT. The full variable domain, completed using reference TRBV18 and TRBJ2-2, is NAGVMQNPRHLVRRRGQEARLRCSPMKGHSHVYWYRQLPEEGLKFMVYLQKENIIDESGMPKERFSAEFPKEGPSILRIQQVVRGDSAAYFCASSSGLAVAGELFFGEGSRLTVL.

Only a few counts were recorded for this clonotype. The rearrangement joins TRBV3-1 to TRBJ2-2, with D unclear. CDR1 and CDR2 (germline): LGHDT, YNNKEL (reference sequence). The CDR3 is made up of 13 amino acids. V lost 4 bases and J 7 bases, leaving 10 bases between the germline ends. The CDR3 spells CASSRTSFGELFF. DNA of the CDR3: TGTGCCAGCAGCCGGACCTCTTTCGGGGAGCTGTTTTTT.

This rearrangement joins TRBV3-1 to TRBJ2-5, with D possibly TRBD2 on 6 matching bases. From germline, CDR1 is LGHDT and CDR2 YNNKEL (reference sequence). V was clipped by 6 bases and J by 4 bases, with 24 bases between them. The CDR3 spans 17 residues. This CDR3 reads CASRTEGASEGLETQYF. Written as DNA, the CDR3 is TGTGCCAGCAGAACCGAAGGGGCTAGCGAGGGACTAGAGACCCAGTACTTC.

This clonotype has a handful of counts. The chain couples TRBV7-9 to TRBJ2-7; 11 positions match TRBD2. With V trimmed by 4 bases and J by 3 bases, 14 bases remained unmatched. Germline V gene lookup returns CDR1 SEHNR and CDR2 FQNEAQ (reference sequence). This CDR3 is 18 amino acids long. The CDR3 reads CASSSATSGIPRVYEQYF. The CDR3 DNA reads TGTGCCAGCAGCTCCGCGACTAGCGGGATCCCACGCGTCTACGAGCAGTACTTC.

This clonotype was seen repeatedly, ten times or more. The chain couples TRBV4-3 to TRBJ1-5; D ambiguous. The CDR3 is made up of 15 amino acids. CDR1 is LGHNA, CDR2 YSLEER, per germline. Trimming shortened V by 4 bases and J by 0 bases, and 10 bases separated the two germline ends. CDR3 sequence (DNA): TGCGCCAGCAGCCTTAGCGCAGTTAGCAATCAGCCCCAGCATTTT. Its protein product is CASSLSAVSNQPQHF.

This clonotype was observed at least ten times. V usage is TRBV12-3 or TRBV12-4 and J usage is TRBJ2-5; 8 nucleotides match TRBD1. The CDR3 sequence is 16 residues long. V shed 5 bases and J 5 bases; nucleotides not matched to a gene: 13. CDR3 amino acids: CASSRLGTGKAETQYF. The CDR3 DNA reads as TGTGCCAGCAGTCGACTAGGGACAGGAAAAGCGGAGACCCAGTACTTC.

J is TRBJ2-7 and V is TRBV5-1, with 7 bases fitting TRBD2. This CDR3 has 16 amino acids. Looked up from germline, CDR1 is SGHRS and CDR2 is YFSETQ. V dropped 4 bases and J dropped 0; count of bases not matched to a gene: 10. DNA of the CDR3: TGCGCCAGCAGCCTGGGACTAACACAAAGCTCCTACGAGCAGTACGTC. It encodes CASSLGLTQSSYEQYV.

This clonotype was seen more than once but under ten times. The J gene is TRBJ1-2, the V gene TRBV6-1, with D tentatively TRBD1 (6 bases). The CDR3 loop spans 15 amino acids. Germline-derived CDR1 and CDR2 are MNHNS and SASEGT. The V end lost 7 bases, the J end lost 0 bases, and 15 bases lay between the germline ends. CDR3 in amino acids: CASTTGRTANYGYTF. The CDR3 DNA is TGTGCCAGCACCACCGGACGGACAGCTAACTATGGCTACACCTTC.